This passage covers 8 T cell receptor beta chains from one sample sequenced in a study of blood T cell repertoires in COVID-19. Here immunoSEQ multiplex PCR was the method, and the copy in TCRdb shows in-frame clones only, minus some. Among about 140,000 clones, approximately 73% were seen once, and the ten largest hold 4% to 4.5%. Sequencing used peripheral blood. The source is a man in his 60s with acute or convalescent COVID-19.

The genes are TRBV5-1 and TRBJ1-1, with D tentatively TRBD1 (5 bases). CDR1 is SGHRS, CDR2 YFSETQ, per germline. V lost 4 bases and J lost 5, with 18 bases in between. CDR3 length equals 15 residues. The DNA for the CDR3 is TGCGCCAGCAGCCTAGGGACTGTCAGAGGGACTGAAGCTTTCTTT. Protein sequence: CASSLGTVRGTEAFF. The variable domain in full, completed from reference TRBV5-1 and TRBJ1-1, reads KAGVTQTPRYLIKTRGQQVTLSCSPISGHRSVSWYQQTPGQGLQFLFEYFSETQRNKGNFPGRFSGRQFSNSRSEMNVSTLELGDSALYLCASSLGTVRGTEAFFGQGTRLTVV.

The chain is built from TRBV4-1 and TRBJ2-7, with 7 bases aligning to TRBD2. Germline CDR1 MGHRA, CDR2 YSYEKL. V was clipped by 5 bases and J by 1 base; unmatched bases: 2. This CDR3 has 13 residues. Here the CDR3 DNA reads TGCGCCAGCAGCGGGGGGGGGTCCTACGAGCAGTACTTC. Translation gives CASSGGGSYEQYF.

This clone was counted a single time. The chain employs TRBV29-1 and TRBJ2-1; 8 bases match TRBD1. V gave up 5 bases and J gave up 0 bases; unmatched junction bases: 3. The germline gives CDR1 SQVTM, CDR2 ANQGSEA. The CDR3 is 14 amino acids. Written as DNA, the CDR3 is TGCAGCGTTACAGGGGGGCTCTCCTACAATGAGCAGTTCTTC. It yields the protein CSVTGGLSYNEQFF.

This chain connects TRBV30 to TRBJ2-7, with D possibly TRBD2 on 5 matching bases. CDR3 length: 12 amino acids. Germline V gene lookup returns CDR1 GTSNPN and CDR2 SVGIG (reference sequence). Trimming shortened V by 2 bases and J by 2 bases, and 7 bases separated the two germline ends. The CDR3 here is CAWSSGPYEQYF. For the CDR3, the DNA is TGTGCCTGGAGTAGCGGTCCCTACGAGCAGTACTTC.

The CDR3 DNA reads as TGTGCCAGCTCACCACTCCGGGACAGGGCCCAAGAGACCCAGTACTTC. Its translation: CASSPLRDRAQETQYF. The gene calls are TRBV18 and TRBJ2-5, with 9 positions matching TRBD1. There are 16 residues in the CDR3. V dropped 1 base and J dropped 1; count of bases not matched to a gene: 4. Germline assignment: CDR1 KGHSH and CDR2 LQKENI.

In this sample, this clone turned up many times. The V gene is TRBV12-3 or TRBV12-4, the J gene TRBJ1-1; D gene uncertain. The V end lost 7 bases, the J end lost 0 bases, and 9 bases lay between the germline ends. The CDR3 extends over 13 amino acids. The CDR3 loop reads CASTELMNTEAFF. DNA for the CDR3: TGTGCCAGCACTGAGCTTATGAACACTGAAGCTTTCTTT.

The table lists this clone with a few counts. CDR3 nucleotides: TGCGCCAGCAGCCCGCTTTCCCTTAAGCGGGGGCCGGAGAATGAGCAGTTCTTC. Protein: CASSPLSLKRGPENEQFF. This chain joins TRBV4-1 and TRBJ2-1; 8 positions agree with TRBD2. The CDR3 length is 18 residues. With V trimmed by 4 bases and J by 7 bases, 18 bases remained unmatched. Germline V gene lookup returns CDR1 MGHRA and CDR2 YSYEKL.

V usage is TRBV11-3 and J usage is TRBJ1-1; D not resolved. Trimming took 4 bases from V and 6 from J, leaving 9 bases between them. Germline CDR1 and CDR2: SGHNT and YENEEA. The CDR3 totals 12 residues. CDR3 in DNA: TGTGCCAGCAGCTCCGAGGGAGCTGAAGCTTTCTTT. Translated, it gives CASSSEGAEAFF.